The source of this T cell receptor beta chain is a study of blood T cell repertoires in COVID-19. V dropped 4 bases and J dropped 5; count of bases not matched to a gene: 3. CDR3 length: 13 amino acids. The germline V gene has CDR1 SGDLS and CDR2 YYNGEE. Libraries were prepared by immunoSEQ multiplex PCR; TCRdb keeps only in-frame clonotypes and omits some of them. The sample lists around 200,000 clones, 89% seen once, with approximately 2.1% in the top ten. Sample: PBMCs or T cells enriched from blood (not recorded which). The chain carries TRBV9 and TRBJ2-7; 10 bases match TRBD2. The clonotype originates from a woman in her thirties or forties with acute COVID-19. The CDR3 coding sequence is TGTGCCAGCAGCCAACTAGCGGGAAACGAGCAGTACTTC. This translates into CASSQLAGNEQYF.